This TCR beta chain came from a study of T cell responses to AZD1222 COVID-19 vaccine. Only in-frame clones appear in the TCRdb table, and some are missing; sequencing was by immunoSEQ multiplex PCR. The table has over 150,000 clones, 85% to 95% seen once. The sample was peripheral blood, taken on day 0 of AZD1222 vaccination. The source is an adult in good health.

In nucleotides, the CDR3 is TGTGCTCACACCCGCTCGGAAGGTTGTGAGGGCTACACCTTC. Protein: CAHTRSEGCEGYTF. This sequence joins TRBV24-1 and TRBJ1-2; D remains ambiguous. The CDR3 extends over 14 amino acids. Germline CDR1 and CDR2: KGHDR and SFDVKD.